Shown below are 29 T cell receptor beta chains from a single sample sequenced in a study of T-cell reconstitution after alpha-beta-depleted transplantation in children. The TCRbeta library was prepared with unique molecular identifiers. TCRdb reprocessed the PCR reads with MiXCR, giving one entry per CDR3 protein. This sample has more than 85,000 distinct CDR3 sequences; about 9.3% occur once, and the top ten carry over 8%. This material consisted of PBMCs from the stem cell graft donor, taken from the stem cell graft. Receptors were obtained from a human donor who donated a stem cell graft to a child with acute lymphoblastic leukemia.

This clonotype was recorded at least ten times. The chain recombines TRBV5-1 with TRBJ2-5; D perhaps matches TRBD2 (5 bases). Trimming shortened V by 2 bases and J by 3 bases, and 17 bases separated the two germline ends. The CDR3 loop spans 16 amino acids. The V gene's germline CDR1 is SGHRS and CDR2 YFSETQ. The CDR3 sequence: CASSFSGIRNKETQYF. As DNA, the CDR3 is TGCGCCAGCAGCTTCTCGGGGATACGGAATAAAGAGACCCAGTACTTC.

This clonotype came up many times. The rearrangement links TRBV5-1 to TRBJ2-7; no clear D gene. The V end lost 3 bases, the J end lost 1 base, and 5 bases lay between the germline ends. Germline CDR1 reads SGHRS; CDR2 reads YFSETQ. The CDR3 is 12 residues long. The CDR3 is CASSSVSYEQYF. The CDR3 bases are TGCGCCAGCAGCTCGGTGTCCTACGAGCAGTACTTC.

This clonotype has a count of ten or more. V gene TRBV29-1 combines with J gene TRBJ1-1; D is perhaps TRBD1 (5 bases). Germline CDR1 SQVTM, CDR2 ANQGSEA. The CDR3 runs 14 residues. Trimming took 4 bases from V and 1 from J, leaving 13 bases between them. CDR3 in amino acids: CSVGQGVSNTEAFF. The CDR3 bases are TGCAGCGTTGGTCAGGGCGTATCGAACACTGAAGCTTTCTTT.

This clonotype was recorded many times. The chain is built from TRBV7-9 and TRBJ1-1; D gene uncertain. There are 15 residues in the CDR3. Per the germline V gene, CDR1 is SEHNR and CDR2 is FQNEAQ (reference sequence). V was clipped by 0 bases and J by 3 bases, with 11 bases between them. DNA for the CDR3: TGTGCCAGCAGCTTAGCTTCTGGACCGGACACTGAAGCTTTCTTT. Protein product: CASSLASGPDTEAFF.

This clonotype was seen a handful of times. The rearrangement links TRBV7-2 to TRBJ1-3, with D possibly being TRBD1 (6 bases). The CDR3 runs to 16 residues. Germline V CDR1 and CDR2: SGHTA, FQGNSA. Deletions cut 4 bases from V and 1 base from J, with 14 bases between. The CDR3 region is CASSSQGTRSGNTIYF. DNA for the CDR3: TGTGCCAGCAGCTCCCAGGGGACACGATCTGGAAACACCATATATTTT.

This clonotype was seen at least ten times. The J gene is TRBJ1-5, the V gene TRBV5-1; D unclear. CDR3 size: 15 residues. Germline values: CDR1 SGHRS, CDR2 YFSETQ. Trimming pared 0 bases from V and 0 bases from J, leaving 7 bases between. The CDR3 spells CASSLAGSSNQPQHF. In DNA form, the CDR3 reads TGCGCCAGCAGCTTGGCCGGGAGTAGCAATCAGCCCCAGCATTTT.

This clonotype was picked up many times. V gene TRBV9 combines with J gene TRBJ2-3; D ambiguous. Germline CDR1 SGDLS, CDR2 YYNGEE. Trimming removed 0 bases from V and 0 bases from J, with 5 bases in between. The CDR3 is made up of 14 amino acids. Here the CDR3 reads CASSVVGSTDTQYF. In DNA form, the CDR3 reads TGTGCCAGCAGCGTAGTGGGGAGCACAGATACGCAGTATTTT.

The V and J genes are TRBV4-3 and TRBJ2-1, with TRBD2 identical over 15 bases. The junction had 9 bases not matched to a gene; V was cut back by 0 bases and J by 3 bases. Germline CDR1 is LGHNA and CDR2 is YSLEER. This CDR3 has 20 residues. The chain's CDR3 is CASSQEGLAGGPTHYNEQFF. The CDR3 region has the DNA TGCGCCAGCAGCCAAGAAGGACTAGCGGGGGGGCCGACCCACTACAATGAGCAGTTCTTC.

This clonotype was seen ten or more times. The V call is TRBV12-3 or TRBV12-4, the J call TRBJ1-6, with D hard to call. This CDR3 contains 12 residues. Trimming cost V 3 bases and J 7 bases, with 4 bases left between them. CDR3 amino acids: CASSFTNSPLHF. CDR3 sequence (DNA): TGTGCCAGCAGTTTTACCAATTCACCCCTCCACTTT.

At least ten counts were recorded for this clonotype. The V and J genes are TRBV10-3 and TRBJ2-1; D gene uncertain. The germline gives CDR1 ENHRY, CDR2 SYGVKD. This CDR3 is 13 amino acids long. V dropped 3 bases and J dropped 3 bases, with 6 bases sitting between them. CDR3 sequence reads: CAISDPLYNEQFF. The CDR3 DNA is TGTGCCATCAGTGACCCCCTCTACAATGAGCAGTTCTTC.

This clonotype was observed at least ten times. The chain recombines TRBV5-8 with TRBJ2-3; 15 nucleotides match TRBD2. The CDR3 has 17 amino acids. Germline CDR1 SGHTS, CDR2 YDEGEE. J gave up 7 bases and V 5 bases, and 11 bases lay outside the gene matches. CDR3: CASSFRTSGGAVHTQYF. CDR3 nucleotide sequence: TGTGCCAGCAGTTTCCGGACTAGCGGGGGGGCCGTTCATACGCAGTATTTT. The full variable domain, rest sourced from reference TRBV5-8 and TRBJ2-3, is EAGVTQSPTHLIKTRGQQATLRCSPISGHTSVYWYQQALGLGLQFLLWYDEGEERNRGNFPPRFSGRQFPNYSSELNVNALELEDSALYLCASSFRTSGGAVHTQYFGPGTRLTVL.

This clonotype was counted ten times or more. V gene TRBV4-1 combines with J gene TRBJ1-5; D not certain. The germline gives CDR1 MGHRA, CDR2 YSYEKL. This CDR3 comprises 16 residues. Trimming left V 1 base short and J 4 bases short, with 14 bases between. The CDR3 is CASSQGVGRQNQPQHF. CDR3 sequence (DNA): TGCGCCAGCAGCCAAGGGGTGGGCAGACAAAATCAGCCCCAGCATTTT.

This clonotype was found many times. The chain has TRBV7-2 and TRBJ1-1; 8 nucleotides match TRBD1. Germline values: CDR1 SGHTA, CDR2 FQGNSA. Unmatched junction bases numbered 14, after V lost 6 bases and J lost 5 bases. The CDR3 consists of 16 residues. The CDR3 sequence is CASRPTDRGGWTEAFF. CDR3 nucleotides: TGTGCCAGCAGACCAACAGACAGGGGAGGTTGGACTGAAGCTTTCTTT.

This clonotype has ten or more counts. The chain has TRBV7-2 and TRBJ1-5; no firm D call. Germline CDR1 and CDR2: SGHTA and FQGNSA. The CDR3 extends over 13 amino acids. V was clipped by 4 bases and J by 4 bases, with 8 bases between them. CDR3 region: CASSSTSNQPQHF. CDR3 nucleotides: TGTGCCAGCAGCTCAACTTCGAATCAGCCCCAGCATTTT.

This clonotype was recorded at least ten times. V and J are TRBV18 and TRBJ1-5; 8 nucleotides match TRBD1. V trimming: 4 bases; J trimming: 4 bases; junction bases outside the gene matches: 12. Germline lookup yields CDR1 KGHSH and CDR2 LQKENI. This CDR3 has 17 amino acids. In DNA form, the CDR3 reads TGTGCCAGCTCACGCTCCGGCCGGACAGGGATAAATCAGCCCCAGCATTTT. Protein product: CASSRSGRTGINQPQHF.

This clonotype was recorded at least ten times. The chain joins TRBV20-1 to TRBJ2-2, with 8 bases identical to TRBD2. CDR1 is DFQATT and CDR2 is SNEGSKA in the germline V gene (reference sequence). V trimming: 4 bases; J trimming: 5 bases; junction bases outside the gene matches: 12. The CDR3 sequence is 16 residues long. The CDR3 protein is CSAKSVGTRLTGELFF. CDR3 nucleotide sequence: TGCAGTGCTAAATCGGTGGGGACTAGGCTAACCGGGGAGCTGTTTTTT.

Comments on this clonotype: A much larger clone sits a single nucleotide away, making a read error possible. This rearrangement joins TRBV7-9 to TRBJ1-2; D is undetermined. The length of the CDR3 is 15 residues. CDR1 and CDR2 from the germline V gene are SEHNR and FQNEAQ (reference sequence). CDR3 protein: CVSSQTKRAGDGYTF. Written as DNA, the CDR3 is TGTGTCAGCAGCCAAACCAAGAGGGCGGGCGATGGCTACACCTTC.

This clonotype was observed at least ten times. This chain connects TRBV20-1 to TRBJ2-2; 10 positions agree with TRBD1. The CDR3 is made up of 16 amino acids. From germline, CDR1 is DFQATT and CDR2 SNEGSKA (reference sequence). The trim removed 0 bases at V and 5 bases at J, leaving 6 bases unmatched. CDR3 sequence reads: CSARDLGTGETGELFF. CDR3 DNA sequence: TGCAGTGCTAGAGATCTCGGGACAGGGGAGACCGGGGAGCTGTTTTTT.

This clonotype was recorded many times. This chain links TRBV7-2 with TRBJ1-4; D is uncertain. V lost 1 base, J lost 8 bases, and 14 bases lay in between. This CDR3 is 15 amino acids long. Germline loops: CDR1 SGHTA, CDR2 FQGNSA. CDR3 sequence reads: CASSLDTPVGEKLFF. CDR3 bases: TGTGCCAGCAGCTTAGATACTCCTGTAGGGGAAAAACTGTTTTTT.

In this sample, this clonotype turned up many times. The chain uses TRBV5-1 and TRBJ1-6; the D gene is possibly TRBD1 (6 bases). The V and J ends lost 4 bases and 7 bases respectively, with 15 bases between them. Germline V lookup: CDR1 SGHRS, CDR2 YFSETQ. The CDR3 has 15 residues. The CDR3 nucleotides are TGCGCCAGCAGCCAAATGGGACAACCAAATTCACCCCTCCACTTT. Translation: CASSQMGQPNSPLHF.

This clonotype was recorded at least ten times. The V call is TRBV10-3, the J call TRBJ2-5; D gene uncertain. The V gene's germline CDR1 is ENHRY and CDR2 SYGVKD. Trimming removed 0 bases at V and 1 base at J, with 18 bases between. The CDR3 spans 18 residues. CDR3 bases: TGTGCCATCAGTGAGTCGAGTAGAACAGAGCATTCCCAAGAGACCCAGTACTTC. Translation: CAISESSRTEHSQETQYF.

This clonotype has only a few counts. The V and J genes are TRBV4-2 and TRBJ1-2, with D unresolved. V shed 3 bases and J shed 8 bases, with 10 bases lying between them. Germline lookup yields CDR1 LGHNA and CDR2 YNFKEQ. This CDR3 region has 12 residues. The CDR3 bases are TGTGCCAGCAGCCACCGGATCCTCGGCTACACCTTC. It codes for CASSHRILGYTF.

This clonotype was observed many times. The genes are TRBV24-1 and TRBJ2-3, with D tentatively TRBD2 (6 bases). This CDR3 spans 19 amino acids. Germline CDR1 KGHDR, CDR2 SFDVKD. With 0 bases removed from V and 3 bases from J, the gap between germline ends came to 21 bases. CDR3 nucleotide sequence: TGTGCCACCAGTGATTTGCGACCCGGGACTTCCGAGGTTACAGATACGCAGTATTTT. Translation: CATSDLRPGTSEVTDTQYF.

In its sample, this clonotype was seen many times. CDR3 in amino acids: CSAARPGQGLSEQYF. Here the CDR3 DNA reads TGCAGTGCTGCTCGACCGGGACAGGGGTTGTCCGAGCAGTACTTC. This chain joins TRBV20-1 and TRBJ2-7, with TRBD1 identical over 10 bases. This CDR3 is built from 15 residues. V trimming: 5 bases; J trimming: 6 bases; junction bases outside the gene matches: 13. CDR1 is DFQATT, CDR2 SNEGSKA, per germline (reference sequence).

This clonotype was counted many times. This chain links TRBV3-1 with TRBJ2-1; TRBD2 is a possible D gene (6 bases). This CDR3 comprises 15 residues. Germline CDR1 LGHDT, CDR2 YNNKEL (reference sequence). V was shortened by 0 bases and J by 7 bases, with 13 bases between the two germline ends. This CDR3 is CASSQEVGSRNEQFF. The CDR3 DNA sequence: TGTGCCAGCAGCCAAGAGGTCGGGAGTAGGAATGAGCAGTTCTTC.

This clonotype was observed many times. The chain recombines TRBV12-3 or TRBV12-4 with TRBJ2-1; tentatively, D is TRBD1 (6 bases). V was trimmed by 8 bases and J by 7 bases, leaving 15 bases between them. CDR3 length: 13 residues. DNA for the CDR3: TGTGCCAGCGCTTCAGGGGTGTGGAATGAGCAGTTCTTC. It yields the protein CASASGVWNEQFF.

This clonotype was counted at least ten times. The V and J genes are TRBV10-3 and TRBJ2-7; 11 bases are shared with TRBD1. Trimming at V came to 5 bases and at J to 4 bases, leaving 7 bases not matched to a gene. Germline CDR1 ENHRY, CDR2 SYGVKD. CDR3 length equals 15 residues. This CDR3 is CAISYGTGGSYEQYF. As DNA, the CDR3 is TGTGCCATCAGTTACGGGACAGGGGGTAGTTACGAGCAGTACTTC.

At least ten counts were recorded for this clonotype. The rearrangement uses TRBV19 and TRBJ1-5, with D uncertain. Germline lookup yields CDR1 LNHDA and CDR2 SQIVND (reference sequence). V lost 8 bases and J lost 1, with 15 bases in between. The CDR3 length is 15 residues. The DNA of the CDR3 is TGTGCCAGTGGGTCCTGGGAAGTCAGCAATCAGCCCCAGCATTTT. This translates into CASGSWEVSNQPQHF.

This clonotype has ten or more counts. The chain combines TRBV9 with TRBJ1-1, with a possible D match to TRBD1 (5 bases). Germline values: CDR1 SGDLS, CDR2 YYNGEE. V was pared by 4 bases and J by 3 bases, with 10 bases between. CDR3 size: 13 residues. In DNA, the CDR3 is TGTGCCAGCAGCATACCAGGGTACACTGAAGCTTTCTTT. It specifies CASSIPGYTEAFF.